Listed here are 28 T cell receptor beta chains from one sample, sequenced in a study of blood T cell repertoires in COVID-19. Repertoires were generated with immunoSEQ multiplex PCR, while TCRdb's copy carries only in-frame clones and drops some. The data contain 120,000 or so clones, around four fifths of them singletons. Sequencing was carried out using peripheral blood. Receptors originate from a man in his fifties or sixties with acute or convalescent COVID-19.

The table lists this clone with a few counts. This chain joins TRBV29-1 and TRBJ1-2; no firm D call. The germline V gene has CDR1 SQVTM and CDR2 ANQGSEA. Trimming stripped 5 bases from V and 4 bases from J, with 11 bases between. The CDR3 contains 12 residues. The CDR3 region is CSVKRAGYGYTF. CDR3 coding DNA: TGCAGCGTTAAAAGGGCGGGCTATGGCTACACCTTC.

This chain links TRBV24-1 with TRBJ2-5; D unclear. Germline lookup yields CDR1 KGHDR and CDR2 SFDVKD. Trimming cost V 4 bases and J 2 bases, with 7 bases left between them. This CDR3 is 13 amino acids long. This CDR3 is CATSEPRQETQYF. The CDR3 DNA reads TGTGCCACCAGTGAACCGAGGCAAGAGACCCAGTACTTC.

This chain joins TRBV5-4 and TRBJ2-1, with a weak D call TRBD2 (5 bases). The V end was cut by 0 bases, the J end by 5 bases, with 6 bases between. The CDR3 totals 13 residues. Germline assignment: CDR1 SGHNT and CDR2 YYREEE (reference sequence). CDR3 nucleotides: TGTGCCAGCAGCTTGGAGAGGGACAATGAGCAGTTCTTC. Its protein product is CASSLERDNEQFF.

The chain combines TRBV24-1 with TRBJ2-5; 7 nucleotides align to TRBD1. V lost 0 bases and J lost 4; bases outside the gene matches: 10. This CDR3 is built from 17 residues. The germline gives CDR1 KGHDR, CDR2 SFDVKD. CDR3 nucleotide sequence: TGTGCCACCAGTGATTTGAAGGGGGCGAAGGATCCAGAGACCCAGTACTTC. Its translation: CATSDLKGAKDPETQYF.

The chain has TRBV10-3 and TRBJ2-7; D ambiguous. V lost 7 bases, J lost 5 bases, and 9 bases lay in between. CDR1 is ENHRY and CDR2 is SYGVKD in the germline V gene. The CDR3 is 11 residues long. CDR3 bases: TGTGCCATCACCAGCGCGGACGAGCAGTACTTC. Its protein product is CAITSADEQYF.

This chain links TRBV3-1 (or the pseudogene TRBV3-2) with TRBJ2-4; D may be TRBD2 (5 bases). CDR3 length equals 16 residues. Germline CDR1 reads LGHDT; CDR2 reads YNNKEL (reference sequence). V was clipped by 3 bases and J by 6 bases, with 18 bases between them. The CDR3 nucleotides are TGTGCCAGCAGCCAGGCTGGGAGCGGAGCGGTAAACATTCAGTACTTC. It is translated as CASSQAGSGAVNIQYF.

The chain employs TRBV13 and TRBJ1-2; D is perhaps TRBD1 (5 bases). Trimming took 5 bases from V and 4 from J, leaving 14 bases between them. The CDR3 extends over 14 amino acids. Germline V gene lookup returns CDR1 PRHDT and CDR2 FYEKMQ (reference sequence). In nucleotides, the CDR3 is TGTGCCAGCAGCCCGGGGGGGGGTAGCTATGGCTACACCTTC. Amino acids: CASSPGGGSYGYTF.

The rearrangement links TRBV7-2 to TRBJ1-3; D gene unclear. Germline V gene data show CDR1 as SGHTA and CDR2 as FQGNSA. The CDR3 length is 13 residues. Trimming took off 5 bases at V and 2 bases at J, with 7 bases between the two ends. CDR3 DNA sequence: TGTGCCAGCAGCCTCCAGACTGGAAACACCATATATTTT. It specifies CASSLQTGNTIYF.

This clone was seen only once. The chain carries TRBV28 and TRBJ2-3; 7 bases agree with TRBD2. The CDR3 consists of 17 residues. Losses at the gene ends were 6 bases for V and 4 bases for J; bases not matched to a gene: 16. Germline CDR1 reads MDHEN; CDR2 reads SYDVKM. The CDR3 loop reads CASSPPSYGRKADTQYF. CDR3 DNA sequence: TGTGCCAGCAGCCCCCCGTCATACGGGAGGAAGGCAGATACGCAGTATTTT. The variable domain in full, completed from reference TRBV28 and TRBJ2-3, reads DVKVTQSSRYLVKRTGEKVFLECVQDMDHENMFWYRQDPGLGLRLIYFSYDVKMKEKGDIPEGYSVSREKKERFSLILESASTNQTSMYLCASSPPSYGRKADTQYFGPGTRLTVL.

V and J are TRBV6-5 and TRBJ2-7; 9 bases align to TRBD2. V dropped 7 bases and J dropped 6; count of bases not matched to a gene: 7. The CDR3 sequence is 13 residues long. Looked up from germline, CDR1 is MNHEY and CDR2 is SVGAGI. In nucleotides, the CDR3 is TGTGCCAGCACGTCTAGCGGGACGATCGAGCAGTACTTC. Translating it yields CASTSSGTIEQYF.

The rearrangement links TRBV19 to TRBJ2-7; 9 bases agree with TRBD2. V shed 0 bases, J shed 2 bases, and the junction held 2 bases outside the gene matches. Germline V CDR1 and CDR2: LNHDA, SQIVND (reference sequence). CDR3 length: 15 amino acids. The CDR3 reads CASSIEAGGAYEQYF. The CDR3 nucleotides read TGTGCCAGTAGTATAGAAGCGGGAGGTGCCTACGAGCAGTACTTC.

This chain connects TRBV19 to TRBJ2-1; no reliable D call. The CDR3 extends over 11 amino acids. Trimming cost V 5 bases and J 6 bases, with 5 bases left between them. Germline CDR1 LNHDA, CDR2 SQIVND (reference sequence). CDR3 coding DNA: TGTGCCAGTAGTTGGAGCAATGAGCAGTTCTTC. It yields the protein CASSWSNEQFF.

The J gene is TRBJ2-3, the V gene TRBV11-1; 7 nucleotides align to TRBD2. Germline V lookup: CDR1 SGHAT, CDR2 FQDESV (reference sequence). V was pared by 5 bases and J by 4 bases, with 3 bases of the junction left unmatched. The CDR3 extends over 13 amino acids. CDR3 loop: CASSEGLSDTQYF. DNA of the CDR3: TGTGCCAGCAGCGAGGGACTATCAGATACGCAGTATTTT.

This chain connects TRBV11-2 to TRBJ1-1; D uncertain. The CDR3 totals 13 residues. CDR1 is SGHAT, CDR2 FQNNGV, per germline. V was clipped by 1 base and J by 1 base, with 4 bases between them. CDR3 amino acids: CASSLARNTEAFF. CDR3 nucleotide sequence: TGTGCCAGCAGCTTAGCCAGGAACACTGAAGCTTTCTTT.

This clone was observed a single time. The rearrangement links TRBV9 to TRBJ2-5, with TRBD2 identical over 8 bases. Germline-derived CDR1 and CDR2 are SGDLS and YYNGEE. This CDR3 spans 15 amino acids. With V trimmed by 2 bases and J by 4 bases, 7 bases remained unmatched. The CDR3: CASSVTAGAVETQYF. The CDR3 nucleotides are TGTGCCAGCAGCGTGACAGCGGGAGCTGTAGAGACCCAGTACTTC. Combining the CDR3 with reference TRBV9 and TRBJ2-5 gives the whole variable domain DSGVTQTPKHLITATGQRVTLRCSPRSGDLSVYWYQQSLDQGLQFLIQYYNGEERAKGNILERFSAQQFPDLHSELNLSSLELGDSALYFCASSVTAGAVETQYFGPGTRLLVL.

The rearrangement uses TRBV5-4 and TRBJ1-4, with 8 bases lining up with TRBD1. The CDR3 is 14 amino acids. The germline CDR1 and CDR2 sequences are SGHNT and YYREEE (reference sequence). V shed 1 base and J 7 bases; nucleotides not matched to a gene: 3. CDR3 sequence reads: CASSLQGASEKLFF. CDR3 DNA: TGTGCCAGCAGCTTGCAGGGGGCCTCTGAAAAACTGTTTTTT.

This clone was found a few times. The chain couples TRBV3-1 (or the pseudogene TRBV3-2) to TRBJ1-2; D is possibly TRBD1 (5 bases). This CDR3 is 13 amino acids long. Germline lookup yields CDR1 LGHDT and CDR2 YNNKEL (reference sequence). Trimming stripped 4 bases from V and 8 bases from J, with 14 bases between. In DNA, the CDR3 is TGTGCCAGCAGCCTAAGACAGTCGCGGGGCTACACCTTC. It is translated as CASSLRQSRGYTF.

The V gene is TRBV10-3, the J gene TRBJ2-1, with 10 positions matching TRBD1. Trimming removed 5 bases from V and 4 bases from J; junction bases left unmatched: 5. The CDR3 runs 15 residues. Germline V gene lookup returns CDR1 ENHRY and CDR2 SYGVKD. In DNA form, the CDR3 reads TGTGCCATCAGTCTCGGGACAGGGGCTTACAATGAGCAGTTCTTC. Translating it yields CAISLGTGAYNEQFF.

The gene calls are TRBV21-1 and TRBJ1-1; no check of the table's D call, TRBD1, against the DNA was made. TRBV21-1 is a listed pseudogene. The CDR3 runs 19 residues. The CDR3 coding sequence is TGTGCCAGCAGCAAAGCTCAGGGGCAAAATGGAGCTGTGGACACTGAAGCTTTCTTT. Amino acids: CASSKAQGQNGAVDTEAFF.

The gene calls are TRBV7-3 and TRBJ2-5; TRBD2 might be the D (6 bases). Per the germline V gene, CDR1 is SGHTA and CDR2 is FQGTGA. Trimming pared 0 bases from V and 4 bases from J, leaving 6 bases between. This CDR3 comprises 13 residues. CDR3 DNA sequence: TGTGCCAGCAGCTTAACGGGGGGAGAGACCCAGTACTTC. It encodes CASSLTGGETQYF. Based on the CDR3 plus reference TRBV7-3 and TRBJ2-5, the full variable domain is GAGVSQTPSNKVTEKGKYVELRCDPISGHTALYWYRQSLGQGPEFLIYFQGTGAADDSGLPNDRFFAVRPEGSVSTLKIQRTERGDSAVYLCASSLTGGETQYFGPGTRLLVL.

The V gene is TRBV3-1 (or the pseudogene TRBV3-2), the J gene TRBJ1-1; 7 bases map to TRBD1. This CDR3 is built from 17 residues. The V and J ends lost 1 base and 3 bases, in that order; junction bases with no gene match: 11. CDR1 and CDR2 (germline): LGHDT, YNNKEL (reference sequence). CDR3 amino acids: CASSQALTGTGDTEAFF. CDR3 nucleotide sequence: TGTGCCAGCAGCCAAGCCCTGACAGGTACAGGGGACACTGAAGCTTTCTTT.

V gene TRBV27 combines with J gene TRBJ2-1; TRBD2 is a possible D gene (6 bases). The CDR3 runs 14 residues. V lost 8 bases, J lost 3 bases, and 14 bases lay in between. Germline loops: CDR1 MNHEY, CDR2 SMNVEV (reference sequence). This CDR3 is CASGQWGVYNEQFF. The CDR3 DNA follows: TGTGCCAGCGGGCAATGGGGGGTCTACAATGAGCAGTTCTTC.

The chain combines TRBV24-1 with TRBJ2-5; a possible D gene is TRBD2 (6 bases). The CDR3 covers 15 residues. V was cut by 3 bases and J by 2 bases, with 12 bases left in between. Germline V gene lookup returns CDR1 KGHDR and CDR2 SFDVKD. CDR3 nucleotides: TGTGCCACCAGTGATCCGGGACTGGAGCAAGAGACCCAGTACTTC. Its translation: CATSDPGLEQETQYF.

This rearrangement joins TRBV29-1 to TRBJ1-1; TRBD1 matches at 8 bases. This CDR3 has 14 amino acids. CDR1 and CDR2 (germline): SQVTM, ANQGSEA. V lost 6 bases, J lost 4 bases, and 10 bases stayed unmatched. The CDR3 region has the DNA TGCAGCGTGCAGGGGGCGAAATCCGCCACTGAAGCTTTCTTT. It translates to CSVQGAKSATEAFF.

The chain carries TRBV5-1 and TRBJ2-7; 7 positions agree with TRBD1. Per germline, CDR1 SGHRS and CDR2 YFSETQ. This CDR3 has 15 amino acids. J lost 2 bases, V lost 0 bases, and 5 bases had no gene match. In nucleotides, the CDR3 is TGCGCCAGCAGCTTGGCGGCCGGACAGGCCTACGAGCAGTACTTC. It is translated as CASSLAAGQAYEQYF.

The chain employs TRBV20-1 and TRBJ1-5; 7 bases align to TRBD1. The germline CDR1 and CDR2 sequences are DFQATT and SNEGSKA (reference sequence). The CDR3 sequence is 14 residues long. J was trimmed by 7 bases and V by 6 bases; bases with no gene match: 12. The CDR3 nucleotides read TGCAGTGCGAGTCAGGGGGAAGGTATCCAGCCCCAGCATTTT. Protein product: CSASQGEGIQPQHF.

The chain is built from TRBV5-1 and TRBJ1-1; a weak D match, TRBD1 (6 bases). Germline loops: CDR1 SGHRS, CDR2 YFSETQ. CDR3 length: 16 residues. Trimming took off 4 bases at V and 1 base at J, with 17 bases between the two ends. The CDR3 DNA sequence: TGCGCCAGCAGCATACGGAACAGGGTTCCGAACACTGAAGCTTTCTTT. Amino acid sequence: CASSIRNRVPNTEAFF.

The chain joins TRBV28 to TRBJ1-5; 7 bases map to TRBD1. CDR1 MDHEN and CDR2 SYDVKM come from the germline V gene. V trimming: 6 bases; J trimming: 1 base; junction bases outside the gene matches: 6. This CDR3 comprises 15 residues. CDR3 residues: CASSYLRGSNQPQHF. CDR3 coding DNA: TGTGCCAGCAGCTACCTCAGGGGGAGCAATCAGCCCCAGCATTTT. Looking up the rest from reference TRBV28 and TRBJ1-5 gives the full variable domain: DVKVTQSSRYLVKRTGEKVFLECVQDMDHENMFWYRQDPGLGLRLIYFSYDVKMKEKGDIPEGYSVSREKKERFSLILESASTNQTSMYLCASSYLRGSNQPQHFGDGTRLSIL.